The 27 T cell receptor beta chains listed next were all sequenced from one sample in a study of CD8+CD57+ T cells in acquired aplastic anemia. Profiling that covered TCR beta VDJ and CDR3 relied on genomic DNA as its template. TCRdb reanalysed the reads using MiXCR and keeps one entry per CDR3 protein. This table holds some 170,000 distinct CDR3 sequences, around 40% found once. Sequencing was carried out using sorted CD4+, CD8+, or CD8+CD57+ T cells (not recorded which) from PBMCs. Every receptor here comes from a human donor in good health.

Ten or more counts support this clonotype. The chain employs TRBV6-5 and TRBJ2-7, with D perhaps TRBD1 or TRBD2 (5 bases each). Germline CDR1 MNHEY, CDR2 SVGAGI. Trimming took off 0 bases at V and 4 bases at J, with 10 bases between the two ends. This CDR3 comprises 14 residues. CDR3 amino acids: CASSYSLWGYEQYF. CDR3 bases: TGTGCCAGCAGTTACTCTCTGTGGGGGTACGAGCAGTACTTC.

This chain connects TRBV2 to TRBJ1-5, with TRBD1 matching 12 bases. With 4 bases clipped from V and 6 bases from J, the junction kept 4 bases outside the gene matches. Germline V gene data show CDR1 as SNHLY and CDR2 as FYNNEI. The CDR3 is made up of 15 amino acids. Here the CDR3 DNA reads TGTGCCAGCAGTGGAGGGACAGGGGGCTTTCAGCCCCAGCATTTT. This encodes CASSGGTGGFQPQHF.

CDR3 DNA sequence: TGTGCCAGCAGCCCCCACGGGGGAACTGAAGCTTTCTTT. Translation gives CASSPHGGTEAFF. The gene calls are TRBV7-3 and TRBJ1-1, with D maybe TRBD1 (5 bases). Germline V lookup: CDR1 SGHTA, CDR2 FQGTGA. V was pared by 5 bases and J by 5 bases, with 12 bases between. The CDR3 is made up of 13 amino acids.

This clonotype was counted many times. The CDR3: CASRTPYEQYF. In DNA form, the CDR3 reads TGTGCCAGCCGAACACCCTACGAGCAGTACTTC. The chain recombines TRBV27 with TRBJ2-7; D gene ambiguous. CDR1 MNHEY and CDR2 SMNVEV come from the germline V gene (reference sequence). The CDR3 totals 11 residues. The V end was cut by 8 bases, the J end by 2 bases, with 7 bases between.

J is TRBJ1-1 and V is TRBV28; D gene unclear. The CDR3 totals 13 residues. The germline V and J ends were trimmed by 10 bases and 0 bases, with 12 bases remaining between them. Germline loops: CDR1 MDHEN, CDR2 SYDVKM. CDR3 nucleotides: TGTGCCACCGGATCGCGGATGAACACTGAAGCTTTCTTT. Translating gives CATGSRMNTEAFF.

This clonotype has only a few counts. The rearrangement uses TRBV27 and TRBJ2-2; no firm D call. The V end lost 0 bases, the J end lost 2 bases, and 7 bases lay between the germline ends. The CDR3 spans 15 residues. Looked up from germline, CDR1 is MNHEY and CDR2 is SMNVEV (reference sequence). In DNA form, the CDR3 reads TGTGCCAGCAGTTTATCCGGGCCCAACACCGGGGAGCTGTTTTTT. It is translated as CASSLSGPNTGELFF.

The chain joins TRBV24-1 to TRBJ2-6, with D possibly TRBD1 on 5 matching bases. The CDR3 runs 17 residues. The V and J ends lost 5 bases and 1 base respectively, with 14 bases between them. Germline CDR1 KGHDR, CDR2 SFDVKD. CDR3 residues: CATSAHPPGSGANVLTF. In DNA form, the CDR3 reads TGTGCCACCAGTGCTCATCCTCCAGGGTCTGGGGCCAACGTCCTGACTTTC.

The rearrangement joins TRBV7-2 to TRBJ1-4; 10 bases map to TRBD1. The trim removed 10 bases at V and 8 bases at J, leaving 7 bases unmatched. The CDR3 contains 13 residues. Germline lookup yields CDR1 SGHTA and CDR2 FQGNSA. CDR3 region: CATKTGGAEKLFF. The DNA for the CDR3 is TGTGCCACCAAGACAGGGGGCGCGGAAAAACTGTTTTTT.

The rearrangement joins TRBV10-3 to TRBJ2-1; TRBD2 agrees at 15 bases. Per the germline V gene, CDR1 is ENHRY and CDR2 is SYGVKD. The CDR3 loop spans 13 amino acids. The trim removed 7 bases at V and 9 bases at J, leaving 1 base unmatched. CDR3 sequence: CAITGLAGGEQFF. In DNA, the CDR3 is TGTGCCATCACGGGACTAGCGGGAGGTGAGCAGTTCTTC.

This clonotype was seen a handful of times. This sequence joins TRBV10-3 and TRBJ2-7; weak D call: TRBD1 (6 bases). This CDR3 comprises 16 residues. The germline V gene has CDR1 ENHRY and CDR2 SYGVKD. Trimming cost V 4 bases and J 1 base, with 17 bases left between them. CDR3 in DNA: TGTGCCATCAGTGCTCTCAGGGGTCTTCAATCCTACGAGCAGTACTTC. Protein: CAISALRGLQSYEQYF.

V usage is TRBV24-1 and J usage is TRBJ2-7, with D tentatively TRBD1 or TRBD2 (5 bases each). In germline, CDR1 is KGHDR, CDR2 SFDVKD. This CDR3 comprises 14 residues. Trimming removed 12 bases at V and 0 bases at J, with 17 bases between. The CDR3 bases are TGTGCCTCCCGCCCGGCAGGGAGCTCCTACGAGCAGTACTTC. Its protein product is CASRPAGSSYEQYF.

The chain carries TRBV3-1 and TRBJ1-2; 8 nucleotides line up with TRBD1. The CDR3 runs to 16 residues. The ends lost 1 base at V and 0 bases at J; junction bases unmatched: 4. Germline CDR1 reads LGHDT; CDR2 reads YNNKEL (reference sequence). The CDR3 nucleotides are TGTGCCAGCAGCCAAGTACAGGGGGGAGCTAACTATGGCTACACCTTC. Protein sequence: CASSQVQGGANYGYTF.

A word on this clonotype: One end of the junction does not line up with germline, which may come from a read error. V is TRBV27 and J is TRBJ2-2; TRBD2 is a possible D gene (5 bases). Germline loops: CDR1 MNHEY, CDR2 SMNVEV (reference sequence). The CDR3 covers 11 residues. The CDR3 loop reads CASRGLDELVF. CDR3 in DNA: TGTGCCAGCAGAGGACTGGACGAGCTGGTTTTT.

This clonotype appeared many times. The J gene is TRBJ1-2, the V gene TRBV12-5, with D uncertain. CDR1 and CDR2 (germline): LGHNT, FRNRAP. Trimming cost V 0 bases and J 3 bases, with 11 bases left between them. This CDR3 is 15 amino acids long. Written as DNA, the CDR3 is TGTGCTAGTGGTTTGGTATCAGGTGTTCACTATGGCTACACCTTC. The encoded protein is CASGLVSGVHYGYTF.

A few counts support this clonotype. A much larger clone lies a single base off, so this may be a read error. CDR3 bases: TGTGCCAGCCAAGACAGGGATACTCCCTACGAGCAGTGCTTC. Residues: CASQDRDTPYEQCF. V usage is TRBV19 and J usage is TRBJ2-7; 7 nucleotides match TRBD1. CDR3 length: 14 residues. From germline, CDR1 is LNHDA and CDR2 SQIVND (reference sequence).

V and J are TRBV15 and TRBJ1-6; D call uncertain. The CDR3 sequence is 12 residues long. V lost 5 bases and J 8 bases, leaving 7 bases between the germline ends. Germline CDR1 LNHNV, CDR2 YYDKDF (reference sequence). The CDR3 sequence is CATSLGYSPLHF. The CDR3 DNA reads TGTGCCACCAGCCTCGGGTATTCACCCCTCCACTTT.

Points on this clonotype: A much larger clone is a single base away; this may be a read error. The rearrangement links TRBV5-6 to TRBJ1-5; tentative D call: TRBD1 (5 bases). This CDR3 has 12 residues. Germline lookup yields CDR1 SGHDT and CDR2 YYEEEE. In nucleotides, the CDR3 is TGTGCCAGCCGCTTAGGGTGGGGGGATCAGCATTTT. The encoded protein is CASRLGWGDQHF.

This clonotype has at least ten counts. The CDR3 loop is CSATPGSGRVDTQYF. CDR3 bases: TGCAGTGCAACCCCGGGCAGCGGGAGGGTAGATACGCAGTATTTT. V usage is TRBV20-1 and J usage is TRBJ2-3; the match to TRBD2 covers 10 bases. Trimming at V came to 6 bases and at J to 5 bases, leaving 11 bases not matched to a gene. This CDR3 region has 15 residues. Germline V gene data show CDR1 as DFQATT and CDR2 as SNEGSKA (reference sequence).

This clonotype was seen ten or more times. This chain joins TRBV24-1 and TRBJ2-2; D unclear. V was shortened by 2 bases and J by 1 base, with 4 bases between the two germline ends. Germline V gives CDR1 KGHDR, CDR2 SFDVKD. There are 14 residues in the CDR3. The DNA of the CDR3 is TGTGCCACCAGTGATTCATGGAACACCGGGGAGCTGTTTTTT. This sequence encodes CATSDSWNTGELFF.

Comments on this clonotype: A much larger clone sits a single nucleotide away, making a read error possible. This chain uses TRBV20-1 with TRBJ2-1, with TRBD2 matching 7 bases. CDR3 length: 16 residues. Germline assignment: CDR1 DFQATT and CDR2 SNEGSKA (reference sequence). Trimming at V came to 7 bases and at J to 7 bases, leaving 19 bases not matched to a gene. The DNA of the CDR3 is TGCAGTGTAAACGGACTAGTAAGACTTTTGGGGAATGAGCAGTTCTTC. Translation gives CSVNGLVRLLGNEQFF.

The chain recombines TRBV5-4 with TRBJ2-3; 9 bases agree with TRBD1. The CDR3 spans 16 residues. CDR1 is SGHNT, CDR2 YYREEE, per germline (reference sequence). With V trimmed by 0 bases and J by 2 bases, 4 bases remained unmatched. The CDR3 nucleotides read TGTGCCAGCAGCTTGGGGGGACAGGGATACACAGATACGCAGTATTTT. As protein: CASSLGGQGYTDTQYF.

The chain recombines TRBV10-3 with TRBJ1-2; D uncertain. Germline loops: CDR1 ENHRY, CDR2 SYGVKD. The V end lost 3 bases, the J end lost 7 bases, and 6 bases lay between the germline ends. CDR3 length equals 11 residues. CDR3 in DNA: TGTGCCATCAGTGATGGAGGTGGCTACACCTTC. As protein: CAISDGGGYTF.

V usage is TRBV20-1 and J usage is TRBJ1-2; D unresolved. The CDR3 contains 14 residues. Between the trimmed V and J ends, which lost 1 base and 0 bases, there was a span of 9 bases. The germline gives CDR1 DFQATT, CDR2 SNEGSKA (reference sequence). CDR3 region: CSARVQPTNYGYTF. In nucleotides, the CDR3 is TGCAGTGCTAGAGTACAACCGACTAACTATGGCTACACCTTC.

This chain connects TRBV25-1 to TRBJ2-7; D may be TRBD1 or TRBD2 (5 bases each). The CDR3 consists of 13 residues. Trimming stripped 6 bases from V and 5 bases from J, with 14 bases between. The germline V gene encodes CDR1 MGHDK and CDR2 SYGVNS. The CDR3 bases are TGTGCCAGCAGCTCCACGGGGACCCACGAGCAGTACTTC. Translated, it gives CASSSTGTHEQYF.

This clonotype was observed a few times. The chain uses TRBV10-2 and TRBJ2-1, with D unresolved. CDR3 length equals 12 residues. V lost 2 bases, J lost 2 bases, and 1 base lay in between. From germline, CDR1 is WSHSY and CDR2 SAAADI. The DNA of the CDR3 is TGCGCCAGCAGTGAGACCTACAATGAGCAGTTCTTC. Residues: CASSETYNEQFF.

This chain uses TRBV10-3 with TRBJ2-2; TRBD1 is a possible D gene (6 bases). V lost 2 bases and J 5 bases, leaving 9 bases between the germline ends. From germline, CDR1 is ENHRY and CDR2 SYGVKD. This CDR3 region has 14 residues. The CDR3 nucleotides are TGTGCCATCAGTGAGGGGACATGGACCGGGGAGCTGTTTTTT. Its protein product is CAISEGTWTGELFF.

CDR3 loop: CSASTVPGLVETQYF. The CDR3 nucleotides read TGCAGTGCTAGCACCGTGCCAGGCCTAGTGGAGACCCAGTACTTC. The chain carries TRBV20-1 and TRBJ2-5; D call uncertain. The CDR3 contains 15 residues. Germline lookup yields CDR1 DFQATT and CDR2 SNEGSKA (reference sequence). Trimming left V 3 bases short and J 5 bases short, with 19 bases between.